One and the same sample provided the 12 T cell receptor beta chains below, sequenced in a study of T cells in Graves' hyperthyroidism and ophthalmopathy. Using RNA transcripts as the source, TCR beta CDR3 regions were amplified. The HTBI primer set was used in a first-round RT-PCR of the TCR CDR3. One entry per CDR3 protein results from TCRdb running MiXCR on the multiplex PCR reads. The sample lists 480,000 or so distinct CDR3 sequences, approximately 48% occurring once. Sequenced material: peripheral blood or thyroid tissue (not recorded which). The receptors stem from an adult woman with Graves' disease, either hyperthyroidism or ophthalmopathy (not recorded which).

Note on this clonotype: At one end the junction does not follow the germline gene, possibly because of a read error. CDR3 sequence: CASIARGLNEKLFF. Here the CDR3 DNA reads TGTGCCAGCATAGCCAGGGGCCTAAATGAAAAGCTGTTTTTT. This chain connects TRBV7-9 to TRBJ1-4; possibly TRBD1 for D (6 bases). Germline V gene lookup returns CDR1 SEHNR and CDR2 FQNEAQ (reference sequence). The CDR3 has 14 amino acids.

This clonotype was seen ten or more times. The chain uses TRBV20-1 and TRBJ1-2; D is unclear. Trimming cost V 7 bases and J 4 bases, with 4 bases left between them. CDR1 and CDR2 from the germline V gene are DFQATT and SNEGSKA (reference sequence). CDR3 size: 9 residues. CDR3 sequence: CSDRYGYTF. CDR3 DNA sequence: TGCAGTGACCGCTATGGCTACACCTTC.

For the CDR3, the DNA is TGCGCCAGCAGCTTGGACGAGCGTAATTCACCCCTCCACTTT. Amino acids: CASSLDERNSPLHF. The chain carries TRBV5-1 and TRBJ1-6; D call uncertain. The CDR3 covers 14 residues. Trimming removed 0 bases from V and 6 bases from J, with 7 bases in between. The germline gives CDR1 SGHRS, CDR2 YFSETQ.

The V and J genes are TRBV7-9 and TRBJ1-2; a possible D gene is TRBD1 (5 bases). The V end lost 1 base, the J end lost 5 bases, and 17 bases lay between the germline ends. CDR1 is SEHNR, CDR2 FQNEAQ, per germline (reference sequence). CDR3 length equals 16 residues. For the CDR3, the DNA is TGTGCCAGCAGCTTAGGCTTTCCGCCCCGGGGGTATGGCTACACCTTC. This translates into CASSLGFPPRGYGYTF.

V usage is TRBV6-5 and J usage is TRBJ2-7; tentative D call: TRBD2 (5 bases). Trimming shortened V by 5 bases and J by 4 bases, and 12 bases separated the two germline ends. Per germline, CDR1 MNHEY and CDR2 SVGAGI. The CDR3 has 13 residues. This CDR3 is CASSEAETYEQYF. The CDR3 DNA reads as TGTGCCAGCAGTGAAGCGGAGACTTACGAGCAGTACTTC.

This clonotype has only a few counts. The V and J genes are TRBV11-2 and TRBJ2-5, with D hard to call. Trimming stripped 8 bases from V and 2 bases from J, with 15 bases between. CDR3 length: 14 residues. Germline-derived CDR1 and CDR2 are SGHAT and FQNNGV. The CDR3 DNA reads TGTGCCAGCTCACCACGGGCAGCTCAAGAGACCCAGTACTTC. It codes for CASSPRAAQETQYF. The entire variable domain, with the rest obtained from reference TRBV11-2 and TRBJ2-5, is as follows: EAGVAQSPRYKIIEKRQSVAFWCNPISGHATLYWYQQILGQGPKLLIQFQNNGVVDDSQLPKDRFSAERLKGVDSTLKIQPAKLEDSAVYLCASSPRAAQETQYFGPGTRLLVL.

The V call is TRBV12-3 or TRBV12-4, the J call TRBJ1-2; D gene unclear. This CDR3 is 15 amino acids long. With 1 base removed from V and 1 base from J, the gap between germline ends came to 10 bases. CDR3 nucleotides: TGTGCCAGCAGTTTAGAGGTCAGAGATAACTATGGCTACACCTTC. Its translation: CASSLEVRDNYGYTF.

Concerning this clonotype: One end of the junction is discordant with germline, which a read error may explain. V and J are TRBV15 and TRBJ1-2; no definite D call. The CDR3 runs 12 residues. The germline gives CDR1 LNHNV, CDR2 YYDKDF (reference sequence). The CDR3 is CATSRVRRAADF. As DNA, the CDR3 is TGTGCCACCAGCAGGGTCCGTCGGGCCGCCGACTTC.

The chain couples TRBV7-2 to TRBJ1-6; tentatively, D is TRBD1 (5 bases). CDR1 and CDR2 from the germline V gene are SGHTA and FQGNSA. This CDR3 comprises 15 residues. V dropped 4 bases and J dropped 7 bases, with 14 bases sitting between them. Here the CDR3 reads CASSSDSGGNSPLHF. In DNA form, the CDR3 reads TGTGCCAGCAGCTCTGACAGTGGGGGGAATTCACCCCTCCACTTT.

The V gene is TRBV7-3, the J gene TRBJ2-3, with TRBD2 identical over 10 bases. With V trimmed by 4 bases and J by 4 bases, 5 bases remained unmatched. The CDR3 extends over 15 amino acids. CDR1 and CDR2 from the germline V gene are SGHTA and FQGTGA. CDR3 in DNA: TGTGCCAGCAGCTCCCTAGCGGGAGTGGCAGATACGCAGTATTTT. Translating it yields CASSSLAGVADTQYF.

V usage is TRBV7-2 and J usage is TRBJ1-2; weak D call: TRBD1 (5 bases). V was shortened by 5 bases and J by 5 bases, with 21 bases between the two germline ends. Germline V lookup: CDR1 SGHTA, CDR2 FQGNSA. The CDR3 consists of 16 residues. This CDR3 is CASSTRLQVARYGYTF. CDR3 nucleotide sequence: TGTGCCAGCAGCACACGCTTACAGGTCGCGAGGTATGGCTACACCTTC.

This clonotype was seen many times. This chain uses TRBV30 with TRBJ1-6; D not certain. The germline CDR1 and CDR2 sequences are GTSNPN and SVGIG (reference sequence). CDR3 length: 11 residues. V lost 2 bases, J lost 9 bases, and 5 bases lay in between. The CDR3 coding sequence is TGTGCCTGGAGTCTTGGTTCACCCCTCCACTTT. It yields the protein CAWSLGSPLHF. The full variable domain, in which reference TRBV30 and TRBJ1-6 provide the parts outside the CDR3, is SQTIHQWPATLVQPVGSPLSLECTVEGTSNPNLYWYRQAAGRGLQLLFYSVGIGQISSEVPQNLSASRPQDRQFILSSKKLLLSDSGFYLCAWSLGSPLHFGNGTRLTVT.